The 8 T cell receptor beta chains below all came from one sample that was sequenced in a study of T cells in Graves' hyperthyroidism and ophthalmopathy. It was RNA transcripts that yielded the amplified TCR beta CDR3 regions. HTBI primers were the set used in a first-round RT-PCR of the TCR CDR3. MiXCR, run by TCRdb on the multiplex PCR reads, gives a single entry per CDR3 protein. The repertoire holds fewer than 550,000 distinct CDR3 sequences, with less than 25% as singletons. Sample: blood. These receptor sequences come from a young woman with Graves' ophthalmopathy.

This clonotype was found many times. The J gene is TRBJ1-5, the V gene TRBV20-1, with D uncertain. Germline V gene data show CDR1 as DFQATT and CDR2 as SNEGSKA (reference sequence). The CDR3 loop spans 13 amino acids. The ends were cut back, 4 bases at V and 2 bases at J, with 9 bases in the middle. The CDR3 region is CSATGDGNQPQHF. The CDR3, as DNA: TGCAGTGCTACCGGAGACGGCAATCAGCCCCAGCATTTT.

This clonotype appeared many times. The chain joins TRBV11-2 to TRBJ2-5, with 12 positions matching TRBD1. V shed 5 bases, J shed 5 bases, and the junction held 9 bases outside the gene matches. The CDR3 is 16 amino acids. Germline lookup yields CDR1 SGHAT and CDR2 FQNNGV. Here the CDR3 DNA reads TGTGCCAGCAGCCTCCTAGGGACAGGGGGCTCGGAGACCCAGTACTTC. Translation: CASSLLGTGGSETQYF. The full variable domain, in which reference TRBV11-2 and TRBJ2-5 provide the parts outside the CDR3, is EAGVAQSPRYKIIEKRQSVAFWCNPISGHATLYWYQQILGQGPKLLIQFQNNGVVDDSQLPKDRFSAERLKGVDSTLKIQPAKLEDSAVYLCASSLLGTGGSETQYFGPGTRLLVL.

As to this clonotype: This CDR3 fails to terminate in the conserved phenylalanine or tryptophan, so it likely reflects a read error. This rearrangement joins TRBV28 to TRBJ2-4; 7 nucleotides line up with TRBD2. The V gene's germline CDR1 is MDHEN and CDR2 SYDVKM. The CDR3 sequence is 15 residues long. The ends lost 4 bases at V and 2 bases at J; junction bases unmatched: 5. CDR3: CASSSGGWSKNIQYL. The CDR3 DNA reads TGTGCCAGCAGTTCCGGGGGGTGGTCCAAAAACATTCAGTACCTC.

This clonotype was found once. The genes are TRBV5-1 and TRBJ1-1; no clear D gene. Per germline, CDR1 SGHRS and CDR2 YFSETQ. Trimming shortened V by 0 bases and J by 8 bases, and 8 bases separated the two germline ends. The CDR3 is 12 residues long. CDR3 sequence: CASSLGREEAFF. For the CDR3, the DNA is TGCGCCAGCAGCTTGGGACGGGAAGAAGCTTTCTTT.

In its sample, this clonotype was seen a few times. This chain's CDR3 is CASSIDSSRDRTGELFF. The CDR3 DNA reads TGTGCCAGTAGTATAGACTCGTCCCGGGACAGGACCGGGGAGCTGTTTTTT. The chain is built from TRBV19 and TRBJ2-2; 8 bases align to TRBD1. This CDR3 has 17 residues. Germline CDR1 is LNHDA and CDR2 is SQIVND (reference sequence). J gave up 5 bases and V 0 bases, and 8 bases lay outside the gene matches.

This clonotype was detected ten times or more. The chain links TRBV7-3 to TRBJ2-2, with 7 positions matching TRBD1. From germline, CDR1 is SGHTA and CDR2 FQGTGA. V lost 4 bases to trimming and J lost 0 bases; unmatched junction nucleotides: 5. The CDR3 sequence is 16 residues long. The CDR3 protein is CASSSNRGANTGELFF. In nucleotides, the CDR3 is TGTGCCAGCAGCTCCAACAGGGGAGCGAACACCGGGGAGCTGTTTTTT.

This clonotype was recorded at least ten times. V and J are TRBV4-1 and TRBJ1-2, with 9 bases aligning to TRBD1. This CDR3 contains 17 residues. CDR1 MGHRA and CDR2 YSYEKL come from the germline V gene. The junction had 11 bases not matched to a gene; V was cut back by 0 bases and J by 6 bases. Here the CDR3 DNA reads TGCGCCAGCAGCCAAGATGCCCACAGGGACAGGGAGAATGGCTACACCTTC. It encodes CASSQDAHRDRENGYTF.

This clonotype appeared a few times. The CDR3, as DNA: TGTGCCAGCAGCGTGGAAACTTACCAAGAGACCCAGTACTTC. As protein: CASSVETYQETQYF. The J gene is TRBJ2-5, the V gene TRBV9; D is unclear. Germline-derived CDR1 and CDR2 are SGDLS and YYNGEE. This CDR3 spans 14 amino acids. V shed 2 bases and J shed 0 bases, with 8 bases lying between them.